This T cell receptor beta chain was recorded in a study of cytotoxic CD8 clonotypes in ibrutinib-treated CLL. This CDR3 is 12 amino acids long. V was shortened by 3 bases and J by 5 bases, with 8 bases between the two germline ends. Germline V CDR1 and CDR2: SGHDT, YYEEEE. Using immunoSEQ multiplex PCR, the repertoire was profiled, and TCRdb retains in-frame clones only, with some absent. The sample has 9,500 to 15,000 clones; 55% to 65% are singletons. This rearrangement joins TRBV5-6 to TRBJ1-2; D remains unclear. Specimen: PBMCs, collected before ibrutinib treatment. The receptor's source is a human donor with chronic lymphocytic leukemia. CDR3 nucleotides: TGTGCCAGCAGCTCAACAGCTTATGGCTACACCTTC. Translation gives CASSSTAYGYTF.